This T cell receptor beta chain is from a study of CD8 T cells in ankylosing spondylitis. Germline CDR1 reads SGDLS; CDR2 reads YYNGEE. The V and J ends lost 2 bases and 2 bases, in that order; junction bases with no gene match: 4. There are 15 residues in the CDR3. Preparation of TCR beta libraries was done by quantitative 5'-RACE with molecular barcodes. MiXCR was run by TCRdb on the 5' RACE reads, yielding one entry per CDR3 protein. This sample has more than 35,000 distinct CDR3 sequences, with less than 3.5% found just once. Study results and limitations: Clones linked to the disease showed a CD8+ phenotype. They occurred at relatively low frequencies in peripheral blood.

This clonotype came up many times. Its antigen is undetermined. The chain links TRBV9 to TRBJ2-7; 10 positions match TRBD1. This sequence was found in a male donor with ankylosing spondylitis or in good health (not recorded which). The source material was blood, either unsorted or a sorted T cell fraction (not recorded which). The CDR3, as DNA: TGTGCCAGCAGCGTTGGGACAGGGGTTACCTACGAGCAGTACTTC. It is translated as CASSVGTGVTYEQYF.